The sequence of this T cell receptor (beta chain) was determined in a study of regulatory T cells in long-lasting Graves disease. Study summary: Patients with new Graves' disease had used antithyroid drugs below 3 months.

Researchers made TCR beta libraries by using iRepertoire HTBI primers and running Arm-PCR on CDR3 regions. TCRdb re-called the multiplex PCR reads with MiXCR, one entry per CDR3 protein. The data show about 500,000 distinct CDR3 sequences, around 16% seen once. Specified time point: newly diagnosed GD, antithyroid drugs for less than 3 months. Following extraction of RNA from PBMCs, that RNA was used to make the TCR library. This sample was shared with a second study, whose subject was T cells in Graves' hyperthyroidism and ophthalmopathy. Per that study: When the TCR CDR3 underwent first-round RT-PCR, the HTBI primer set was used. Most clonotypes that expanded in the thyroid above 0.001 also showed up in blood.

The TCR originated in a man between 35 and 55 years old with Graves disease. The material sequenced was peripheral blood mononuclear cells (PBMCs), taken at new diagnosis, from a patient treated with antithyroid drugs.

The CDR3 bases are TGTGCCAGCAGTTATAAGGCGGGGGGGCTCACAGATACGCAGTATTTT. Its protein is CASSYKAGGLTDTQYF. The chain employs TRBV6-2 or TRBV6-3 and TRBJ2-3, with 9 bases fitting TRBD2. Germline V gene sequence: CDR1 MNHEY, CDR2 SVGEGT. The CDR3 has 16 residues. V shed 3 bases and J 2 bases; nucleotides not matched to a gene: 6.